This T cell receptor beta chain was recorded in a study of human T cells and chemical hapten exposure. This clonotype was counted many times. From the RACE reads, TCRdb called clonotypes with MiXCR, one entry per CDR3 protein. The sample contains about 89,000 distinct CDR3 sequences, roughly 11% of which appear only once. This sample's time point: patch test 2, 6 weeks after DPC sensitization. Treatment here: therapeutic diphenylcyclopropenone sensitization with weekly scalp DPC. CDR1 SGHDT and CDR2 YYEEEE come from the germline V gene. The CDR3 is 15 amino acids. V was cut by 1 base and J by 1 base, with 10 bases left in between.

The material sequenced was whole blood, taken in connection with sensitization to the hapten diphenylcyclopropenone (DPC). The receptor comes from a man between 35 and 55 years old with alopecia areata. Some clones in this sample may be carry-over from other donors' samples. The J gene is TRBJ2-3, the V gene TRBV5-6; no clear D. The CDR3 here is CASSLRSTGTDTQYF. In nucleotides, the CDR3 is TGTGCCAGCAGCTTGAGATCAACGGGCACAGATACGCAGTATTTT.